One and the same sample provided the 4 T cell receptor beta chains below, sequenced in a study of CXCR3-negative and CXCR3-positive naive CD8 T cells (dated by TCRdb to between 2018 and 2021). Instrument on record: NextSeq 550. The Human TCR Profiling Kit (MiLaboratory) was used to prepare UMI-labeled 5' RACE TRB cDNA libraries. Through TCRdb reprocessing, the reads give one entry per CDR3 protein sequence; DNA is omitted. This sample's clone table shows over 45,000 distinct CDR3 sequences. The top ten constitute more than 0.35% of the sample. Sequenced input: naive CXCR3- CD8+ T cells from blood. The cell subset or site label of this sample denotes: CD45RO-CCR7+CD27+CD95- naive CD8+ T cells lacking CXCR3 (TNR3-). These receptor sequences come from a human donor in good health. Some clones in this sample may be carry-over from other donors' samples.

This chain links TRBV19 with TRBJ2-5; the D gene TCRdb calls, TRBD1, cannot be checked with no DNA. This CDR3 has 18 residues. Germline values: CDR1 LNHDA, CDR2 SQIVND (reference sequence). This chain's CDR3 is CASSIGGRQGAPLETQYF.

The chain uses TRBV5-6 and TRBJ2-1; as DNA is missing, the TRBD1 call by TCRdb cannot be tested. The V gene's germline CDR1 is SGHDT and CDR2 YYEEEE. The CDR3 loop spans 13 amino acids. The CDR3 protein is CASSLAVQGVRFF.

The chain has TRBV29-1 and TRBJ2-7; TCRdb's assignment of TRBD1 cannot be checked, as there is no DNA. This CDR3 contains 12 residues. The germline CDR1 and CDR2 sequences are SQVTM and ANQGSEA. CDR3: CSVTGPSYEQYF.

The chain combines TRBV10-3 with TRBJ2-1; the TCRdb D gene call, TRBD1, has no DNA to confirm it. Germline V gene lookup returns CDR1 ENHRY and CDR2 SYGVKD. The CDR3 runs 13 residues. The CDR3: CAISLAGGNEQFF.